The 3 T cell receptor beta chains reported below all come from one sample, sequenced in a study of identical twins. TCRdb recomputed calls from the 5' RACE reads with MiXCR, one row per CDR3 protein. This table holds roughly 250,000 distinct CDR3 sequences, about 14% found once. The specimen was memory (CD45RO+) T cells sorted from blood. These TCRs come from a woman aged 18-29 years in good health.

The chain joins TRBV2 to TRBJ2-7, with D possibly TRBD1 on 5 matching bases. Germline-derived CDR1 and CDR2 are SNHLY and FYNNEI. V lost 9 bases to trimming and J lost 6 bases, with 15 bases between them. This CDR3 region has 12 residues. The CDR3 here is CASSLNRIEQYF. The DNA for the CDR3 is TGTGCCAGTTCATTGAACAGGATCGAGCAGTACTTC. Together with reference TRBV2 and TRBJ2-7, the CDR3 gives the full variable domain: EPEVTQTPSHQVTQMGQEVILRCVPISNHLYFYWYRQILGQKVEFLVSFYNNEISEKSEIFDDQFSVERPDGSNFTLKIRSTKLEDSAMYFCASSLNRIEQYFGPGTRLTVT.

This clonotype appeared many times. CDR3 nucleotide sequence: TGCGCCAGCAGTGAGTCGAGGCCCAACTTGGGGTACGAGCAGTACTTC. Its protein product is CASSESRPNLGYEQYF. This chain connects TRBV10-2 to TRBJ2-7; D remains ambiguous. V was clipped by 0 bases and J by 4 bases, with 16 bases between them. From germline, CDR1 is WSHSY and CDR2 SAAADI. This CDR3 has 16 residues.

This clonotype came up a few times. CDR3 sequence reads: CASSLPPLAGENIQYF. The DNA for the CDR3 is TGTGCCAGCAGCCTTCCCCCACTAGCGGGCGAAAACATTCAGTACTTC. The rearrangement joins TRBV7-4 to TRBJ2-4; TRBD2 aligns across 9 bases. The germline gives CDR1 SGHVT, CDR2 SQSDAQ. V shed 5 bases and J 5 bases; nucleotides not matched to a gene: 10. The CDR3 is made up of 16 amino acids.